The 18 T cell receptor gamma chains below come from one sample, sequenced in a study of γδ T cells in repeated Plasmodium falciparum infection. Gammadelta T cells were flow-sorted from PBMC into Vgamma9/Vdelta2+ and Vdelta2-negative populations for bulk analysis. TCRdb called clones from the multiplex PCR reads again using CATT. The table has around 27,000 gamma-chain clones, over 1.1% seen once. The sample was gamma-delta T cells from blood. These receptor sequences come from a pool of human donors (malaria-infected and uninfected, not separated).

On this clone itself: Since a far larger clone is one base different, this is likely a read error. At the DNA level, this CDR3 is encoded by other sequences in the same sample as well. The chain joins TRGV5 to TRGJ1 or TRGJ2. Assignment of the J gene here rests on matching the DNA to germline, because TCRdb gives none. V dropped 0 bases and J dropped 12; count of bases not matched to a gene: 8. This CDR3 is 12 amino acids long. Germline V gives CDR1 VINAFY, CDR2 YDVSNSKD. The CDR3 nucleotides read TGTGCCACCTGGGACAGGCGGACGAGGAAACTCTTT. Its protein is CATWDRRTRKLF.

There are many counts of this clone. This DNA translates differently at residue 9 from the TCRdb protein, which is that of a much larger clone; a read error is likely, and the protein shown is the DNA's own translation. The chain is built from TRGV9 and TRGJP. TCRdb supplies no J gene; here it was assigned by aligning the nucleotide sequence to germline. From germline, CDR1 is GITISATS and CDR2 ISYDGTV (reference sequence). The CDR3 extends over 17 amino acids. CDR3 amino acids: CALWEARQGLGKKIKVF. The CDR3 nucleotides read TGTGCCTTGTGGGAGGCACGTCAAGGGTTGGGCAAAAAAATCAAGGTATTT.

The sample holds a few counts of this clone. The TCRdb protein comes from a much larger clone and disagrees with this DNA's translation at residue 8, likely due to a read error; the protein given here is derived from the DNA. The chain combines TRGV9 with TRGJP1. TCRdb is silent on the J gene; assignment here came from matching the DNA to germline. The CDR3 consists of 17 residues. Trimming cost V 0 bases and J 3 bases; bases outside gene matches: 10. The germline V gene has CDR1 GITISATS and CDR2 ISYDGTV (reference sequence). The CDR3 DNA is TGTGCCTTGTGGGAGGTGCACAAACGGTCCACTGGTTGGTTCAAGATATTT. This gives the protein CALWEVHKRSTGWFKIF.

This clone occurred many times. The chain couples TRGV5 to TRGJ1 or TRGJ2. Germline CDR1 and CDR2: VINAFY and YDVSNSKD. V dropped 0 bases and J dropped 3; count of bases not matched to a gene: 20. The CDR3 is 19 amino acids. The CDR3, as DNA: TGTGCCACCTGGGACAGGCGTGGGATAGGGCCGAAGGTTTATTATAAGAAACTCTTT. Amino acids: CATWDRRGIGPKVYYKKLF.

This clone was observed many times. A read error is likely here: a far larger clone is one base away. This CDR3 is CATWDVRLF. The DNA for the CDR3 is TGTGCCACCTGGGATGTGAGACTCTTT. This chain links TRGV4 with TRGJ1 or TRGJ2. With 2 bases clipped from V and 15 bases from J, the junction kept 4 bases outside the gene matches. The germline V gene encodes CDR1 EGSTGY and CDR2 YDSYTSSV. The CDR3 is 9 amino acids.

This clone was seen at least ten times. The chain links TRGV2 to TRGJ1 or TRGJ2. CDR1 and CDR2 from the germline V gene are EGSNGY and YDSYNSKV. The CDR3 is 12 amino acids. The V segment lost 6 bases and the J segment 7 bases; nucleotides outside the gene matches: 9. CDR3: CATWPEGYKKLF. The DNA of the CDR3 is TGTGCCACCTGGCCCGAAGGATATAAGAAACTCTTT.

This clone was seen only a few times. The protein given by TCRdb reflects a much larger clone and differs at residue 8 from this DNA's translation, likely from a read error; the protein shown is the DNA's translation. The chain joins TRGV9 to TRGJ1 or TRGJ2. Germline V CDR1 and CDR2: GITISATS, ISYDGTV (reference sequence). The CDR3 runs 10 residues. Trimming took 2 bases from V and 15 from J; bases not matched to a gene: 7. CDR3 DNA sequence: TGTGCCTTGTGGGAGGCTAGAAGACTCTTT. Its translation is CALWEARRLF.

To note about this clone: The TCRdb record carries a much larger clone's protein, which differs from this DNA's translation at residue 11; a read error is the likely cause, and the protein listed here is the DNA translation. This CDR3 reads CATWDSMSYKRLF. CDR3 coding DNA: TGTGCCACCTGGGATAGTATGAGTTATAAGAGACTCTTT. The V gene was identified as TRGV4, while no J gene was called. The CDR3 totals 13 residues. Germline values: CDR1 EGSTGY, CDR2 YDSYTSSV.

In its sample, this clone was seen many times. The V call is TRGV3, the J call TRGJ1 or TRGJ2. The J gene, missing from TCRdb, was assigned here through DNA to germline matching. Germline CDR1 VTNTFY, CDR2 YDVSTARD (reference sequence). V lost 5 bases and J lost 7; bases outside the gene matches: 11. The CDR3 length is 13 residues. CDR3 protein: CATWGNVGYKKLF. As DNA, the CDR3 is TGTGCCACCTGGGGCAACGTCGGCTATAAGAAACTCTTT.

With respect to this clone: One base separates it from a far larger clone, so it is likely a read error. Other DNA sequences from this sample encode an identical CDR3 as well. The chain links TRGV9 to TRGJ1 or TRGJ2. Here the J gene was assigned by germline matching of the DNA, as TCRdb has none. V lost 3 bases, J lost 1 base, and 6 bases stayed unmatched. CDR1 and CDR2 from the germline V gene are GITISATS and ISYDGTV (reference sequence). CDR3 size: 14 residues. CDR3 in amino acids: CALWEIPNYYKKLF. The CDR3 DNA is TGTGCCTTGTGGGAGATTCCAAATTATTATAAGAAACTCTTT.

Notes on this clone: TCRdb pairs this DNA with a much larger clone's protein that differs at residue 3, likely a read error; the protein shown was translated from the DNA. The rearrangement uses TRGV8 and TRGJ1 or TRGJ2. The J gene, missing from TCRdb, was assigned here through DNA to germline matching. CDR1 and CDR2 (germline): VENAVY, YDSYNSRV. The CDR3 extends over 13 amino acids. Here the CDR3 reads CAAWDLRHGKKLF. The CDR3 DNA reads TGTGCCGCCTGGGATCTTCGGCACGGTAAGAAACTCTTT.

This clone was seen more than once but under ten times. A far larger clone is just one base off, so this is likely a read error. The chain has TRGV4 and TRGJ1 or TRGJ2. In germline, CDR1 is EGSTGY, CDR2 YDSYTSSV. This CDR3 spans 13 amino acids. The CDR3 DNA follows: TGTGCTACCTGGGATGATCAAGATTATAAGAAACTCTTT. Translation gives CATWDDQDYKKLF.

This clone appeared many times. The chain recombines TRGV4 with TRGJ1 or TRGJ2. Germline matching of the DNA provided the J gene here, since TCRdb leaves it blank. The CDR3 runs 13 residues. V lost 5 bases to trimming and J lost 7 bases; unmatched junction nucleotides: 11. The germline gives CDR1 EGSTGY, CDR2 YDSYTSSV. This chain's CDR3 is CATWAPEGYKKLF. CDR3 DNA: TGTGCCACCTGGGCCCCGGAGGGCTATAAGAAACTCTTT.

Comment on this clone: The TCRdb protein comes from a much larger clone and disagrees with this DNA's translation at residue 13, likely due to a read error; the protein given here is derived from the DNA. The rearrangement joins TRGV3 to TRGJ1 or TRGJ2. TCRdb gives no J gene; it was assigned here by matching the DNA to germline. V shed 0 bases, J shed 8 bases, and the junction held 28 bases outside the gene matches. CDR1 and CDR2 from the germline V gene are VTNTFY and YDVSTARD (reference sequence). This CDR3 spans 20 amino acids. CDR3 bases: TGTGCCACCTGGGACAGGCCATTAAAACCATGGGGGATGGTTCGCCATAAGAAACTCTTT. Residues: CATWDRPLKPWGMVRHKKLF.

This clone appeared many times. The amino acid sequence in TCRdb belongs to a much larger clone and departs from this DNA's translation at residue 5, likely a sequencing read error; the sequence shown is translated from the DNA. This rearrangement joins TRGV9 to TRGJ1 or TRGJ2. The V and J ends lost 5 bases and 0 bases, in that order; junction bases with no gene match: 4. Germline CDR1 is GITISATS and CDR2 is ISYDGTV (reference sequence). The CDR3 is 13 residues long. This chain's CDR3 is CALWGGNYYKKLF. The CDR3 coding sequence is TGTGCCTTGTGGGGGGGGAATTATTATAAGAAACTCTTT.

This clone appeared many times. The protein that TCRdb holds for this DNA derives from a much larger clone and differs from the translated DNA at residue 4, which likely indicates a read error; the protein shown here is translated from the DNA. This sequence joins TRGV9 and TRGJ1 or TRGJ2. TCRdb does not report a J gene; here it was assigned by matching the DNA to germline references. Trimming removed 9 bases from V and 4 bases from J; junction bases left unmatched: 3. This CDR3 has 10 amino acids. The V gene's germline CDR1 is GITISATS and CDR2 ISYDGTV (reference sequence). Here the CDR3 reads CALRYYKKLF. Here the CDR3 DNA reads TGTGCCTTGAGGTATTATAAGAAACTCTTT.

This clone was observed at least ten times. A far larger clone is one base from this, pointing to a likely read error. V is TRGV9 and J is TRGJ1 or TRGJ2. Germline values: CDR1 GITISATS, CDR2 ISYDGTV (reference sequence). There are 12 residues in the CDR3. V was clipped by 3 bases and J by 7 bases; unmatched bases: 6. In nucleotides, the CDR3 is TGTGCCTTGTGGGAGTATAGGTATAAGAAACTCTTT. Protein: CALWEYRYKKLF.

This clone occurred many times. This CDR3 is also generated by other DNA sequences in the sample. The chain couples TRGV4 to TRGJ1 or TRGJ2. Trimming took 1 base from V and 4 from J; bases not matched to a gene: 4. CDR3 length: 13 amino acids. CDR1 and CDR2 from the germline V gene are EGSTGY and YDSYTSSV. CDR3 in DNA: TGTGCCACCTGGGATGGAGGATATTATAAGAAACTCTTT. Translated, it gives CATWDGGYYKKLF.